This TCR beta chain came from a study of regulatory T cells in long-lasting Graves disease. Researchers made TCR beta libraries by using iRepertoire HTBI primers and running Arm-PCR on CDR3 regions. In TCRdb, the multiplex PCR reads were re-called with MiXCR into one record per CDR3 protein. Of roughly 360,000 distinct CDR3 sequences listed, over 9.5% were seen once; the top ten hold about 19%. Time point given: newly diagnosed GD, antithyroid drugs for less than 3 months. From PBMCs, RNA was extracted and then used to make the TCR library. These data were likewise used in another study, on T cells in Graves' hyperthyroidism and ophthalmopathy.

The sample in question was peripheral blood mononuclear cells (PBMCs), obtained at new diagnosis, from a patient treated with antithyroid drugs. This receptor was identified in a woman aged 18-29 years with Graves disease.

The CDR3 loop reads CAWSVPGRGDTQYF. CDR3 nucleotide sequence: TGTGCCTGGAGTGTACCGGGCCGCGGGGATACGCAGTATTTT. The chain employs TRBV30 and TRBJ2-3; the D gene is possibly TRBD2 (5 bases). From germline, CDR1 is GTSNPN and CDR2 SVGIG (reference sequence). V dropped 0 bases and J dropped 6 bases, with 13 bases sitting between them. The CDR3 totals 14 residues.